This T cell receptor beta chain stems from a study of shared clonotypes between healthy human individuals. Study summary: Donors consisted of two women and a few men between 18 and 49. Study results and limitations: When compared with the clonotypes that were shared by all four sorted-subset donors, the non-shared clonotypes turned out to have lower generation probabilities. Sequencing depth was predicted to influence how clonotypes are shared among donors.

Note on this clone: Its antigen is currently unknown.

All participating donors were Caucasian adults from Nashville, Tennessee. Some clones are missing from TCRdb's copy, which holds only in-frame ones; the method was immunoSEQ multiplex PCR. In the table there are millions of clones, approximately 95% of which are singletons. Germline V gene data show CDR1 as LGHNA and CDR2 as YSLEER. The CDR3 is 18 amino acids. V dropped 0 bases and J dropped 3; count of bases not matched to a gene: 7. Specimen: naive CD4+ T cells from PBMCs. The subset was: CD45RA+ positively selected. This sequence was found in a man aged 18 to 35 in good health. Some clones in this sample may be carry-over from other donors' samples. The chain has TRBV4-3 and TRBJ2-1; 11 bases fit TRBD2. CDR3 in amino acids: CASSQELAGASFYNEQFF. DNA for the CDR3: TGCGCCAGCAGCCAAGAACTAGCGGGAGCCAGTTTCTACAATGAGCAGTTCTTC.